The T cell receptor (beta chain) under discussion was sequenced for a study of blood T cell repertoires in COVID-19. This clone was found once. Per the study methods: Amplification from reference gene primers served as the basis for estimated nucleated cell counts. Generated by immunoSEQ multiplex PCR, the TCRdb table keeps only in-frame clones and is missing some. V and J calls and clone size are given by that table; D and trimming were obtained from the DNA. The sample holds 330,000 or so clones, almost 90% seen once. Exposed enrollees had met someone with a PCR-confirmed or clinician-diagnosed COVID-19 case at some point within the 2 weeks before study entry. Germline-derived CDR1 and CDR2 are MNHEY and SMNVEV (reference sequence). This CDR3 comprises 14 residues. V lost 5 bases, J lost 2 bases, and 2 bases stayed unmatched.

This chain links TRBV27 with TRBJ2-7; 11 bases are a match to TRBD1. Sequencing input: PBMCs or T cells enriched from blood (not recorded which). The sequence derives from a woman younger than 45 who had been exposed to COVID-19. The CDR3 sequence is CASSGGQGAYEQYF. The CDR3 DNA follows: TGTGCCAGCAGTGGGGGACAGGGGGCCTACGAGCAGTACTTC.